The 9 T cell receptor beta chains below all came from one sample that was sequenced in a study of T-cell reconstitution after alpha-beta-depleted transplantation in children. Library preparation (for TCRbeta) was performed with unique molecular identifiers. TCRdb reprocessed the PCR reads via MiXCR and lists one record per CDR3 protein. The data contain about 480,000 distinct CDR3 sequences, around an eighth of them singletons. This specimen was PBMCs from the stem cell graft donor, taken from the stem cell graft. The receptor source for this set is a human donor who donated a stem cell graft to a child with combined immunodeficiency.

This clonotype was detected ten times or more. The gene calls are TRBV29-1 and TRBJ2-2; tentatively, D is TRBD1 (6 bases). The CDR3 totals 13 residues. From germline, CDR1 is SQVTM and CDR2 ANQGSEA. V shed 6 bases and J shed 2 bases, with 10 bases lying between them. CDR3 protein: CSVPGHNTGELFF. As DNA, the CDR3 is TGCAGCGTCCCGGGACATAACACCGGGGAGCTGTTTTTT.

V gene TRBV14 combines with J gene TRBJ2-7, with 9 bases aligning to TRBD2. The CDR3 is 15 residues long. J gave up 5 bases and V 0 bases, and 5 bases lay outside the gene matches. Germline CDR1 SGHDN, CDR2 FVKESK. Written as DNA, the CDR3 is TGTGCCAGCAGCCAAGAAGCGGGAGGTTATCACGAGCAGTACTTC. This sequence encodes CASSQEAGGYHEQYF.

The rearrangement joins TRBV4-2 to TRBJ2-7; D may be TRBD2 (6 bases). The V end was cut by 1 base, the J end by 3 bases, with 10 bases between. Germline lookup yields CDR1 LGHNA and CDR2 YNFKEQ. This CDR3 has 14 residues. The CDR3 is CASSQVETSYEQYF. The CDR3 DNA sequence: TGTGCCAGCAGCCAAGTCGAGACTAGCTACGAGCAGTACTTC.

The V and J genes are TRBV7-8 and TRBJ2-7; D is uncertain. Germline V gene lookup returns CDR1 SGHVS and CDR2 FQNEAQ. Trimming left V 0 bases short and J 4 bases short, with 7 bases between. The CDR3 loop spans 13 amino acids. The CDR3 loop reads CASSLASRYEQYF. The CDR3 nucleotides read TGTGCCAGCAGCTTAGCGAGTAGATACGAGCAGTACTTC.

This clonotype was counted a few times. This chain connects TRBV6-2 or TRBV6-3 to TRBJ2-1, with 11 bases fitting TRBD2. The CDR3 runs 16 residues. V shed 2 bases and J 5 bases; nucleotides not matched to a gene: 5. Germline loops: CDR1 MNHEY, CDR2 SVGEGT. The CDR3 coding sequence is TGTGCCAGCAGTTACCACACTAGCGGGGGAGACAATGAGCAGTTCTTC. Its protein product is CASSYHTSGGDNEQFF.

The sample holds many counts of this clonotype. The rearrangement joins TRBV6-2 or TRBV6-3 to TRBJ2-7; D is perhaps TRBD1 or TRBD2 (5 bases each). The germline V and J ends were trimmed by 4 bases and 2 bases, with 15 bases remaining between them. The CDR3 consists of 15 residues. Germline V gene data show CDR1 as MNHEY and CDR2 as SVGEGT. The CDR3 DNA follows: TGTGCCAGCAGTTTTTGGGACGATAAGACCTACGAGCAGTACTTC. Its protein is CASSFWDDKTYEQYF.

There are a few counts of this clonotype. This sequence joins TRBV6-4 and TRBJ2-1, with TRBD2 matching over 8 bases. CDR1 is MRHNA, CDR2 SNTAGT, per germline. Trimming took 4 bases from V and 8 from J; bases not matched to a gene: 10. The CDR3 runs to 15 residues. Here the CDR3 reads CASSATAGGGDEQFF. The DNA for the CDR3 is TGTGCCAGCAGTGCCACGGCGGGGGGAGGGGATGAGCAGTTCTTC.

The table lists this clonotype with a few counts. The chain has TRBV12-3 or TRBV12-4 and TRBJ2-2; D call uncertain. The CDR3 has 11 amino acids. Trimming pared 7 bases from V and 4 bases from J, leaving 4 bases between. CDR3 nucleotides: TGTGCCAGCATCATCACCGGGGAGCTGTTTTTT. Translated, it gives CASIITGELFF.

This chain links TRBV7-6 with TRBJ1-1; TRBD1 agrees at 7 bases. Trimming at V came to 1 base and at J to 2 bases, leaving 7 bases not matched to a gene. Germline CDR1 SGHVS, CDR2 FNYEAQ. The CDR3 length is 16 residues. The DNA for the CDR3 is TGTGCCAGCAGCTTAGGCCGGGACAGTTTTAACACTGAAGCTTTCTTT. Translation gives CASSLGRDSFNTEAFF.